The 32 T cell receptor beta chains below come from one sample, sequenced in a study of tumor-infiltrating lymphocytes in oesophageal squamous cell carcinoma. TCRdb reprocessed the PCR reads via MiXCR and lists one record per CDR3 protein. The table has about 11,000 distinct CDR3 sequences, around 50% seen once. The sample was esophageal tumor tissue. These receptors all stem from a female donor with esophageal squamous cell carcinoma.

The J gene is TRBJ2-7, the V gene TRBV6-1; a weak D match, TRBD1 (6 bases). CDR1 and CDR2 from the germline V gene are MNHNS and SASEGT. V lost 6 bases, J lost 6 bases, and 15 bases lay in between. The CDR3 extends over 13 amino acids. The CDR3 bases are TGTGCCAGCAGGCCCTCCGGGACATCCGAGCAGTACTTC. Translating it yields CASRPSGTSEQYF.

The rearrangement links TRBV6-6 to TRBJ1-5; 7 bases align to TRBD1. The CDR3 length is 15 residues. The V gene's germline CDR1 is MNHNY and CDR2 SVGAGI (reference sequence). With V trimmed by 0 bases and J by 7 bases, 6 bases remained unmatched. Here the CDR3 DNA reads TGTGCCAGCAGTTACTCGACAGGGAGGATGCAGCCCCAGCATTTT. Encoded protein: CASSYSTGRMQPQHF.

V usage is TRBV5-8 and J usage is TRBJ2-1, with TRBD2 as a possible D gene (6 bases). The CDR3 sequence is 15 residues long. Germline V lookup: CDR1 SGHTS, CDR2 YDEGEE. With 4 bases removed from V and 1 base from J, the gap between germline ends came to 12 bases. The CDR3 loop is CASSPRLVSYNEQFF. For the CDR3, the DNA is TGTGCCAGCAGCCCCCGACTAGTTTCCTACAATGAGCAGTTCTTC.

In its sample, this clonotype was seen a few times. No conserved phenylalanine or tryptophan is present at the end of the CDR3, so a read error is the likely explanation. The limits of the CDR3 on the DNA are not certain, so only TCRdb's listed CDR3 is given. The chain has TRBV10-2 and TRBJ1-1; the DNA was not compared with TRBD1, the D call given in the table. The germline gives CDR1 WSHSY, CDR2 SAAADI. A total of 15 residues make up the CDR3, ends included. This CDR3 reads CASTLRETTSSTSGQ.

This clonotype was observed at least ten times. This chain links TRBV7-2 with TRBJ2-1; no definite D call. The CDR3 runs 12 residues. Germline loops: CDR1 SGHTA, CDR2 FQGNSA. V shed 1 base and J shed 12 bases, with 10 bases lying between them. DNA of the CDR3: TGTGCCAGCAGCTTAGGAGGTATGGGGCAGTTCTTC. Residues: CASSLGGMGQFF.

V usage is TRBV28 and J usage is TRBJ2-1; 8 bases map to TRBD2. The J call could be wrong; TRBJ2-7 is a better fit for the DNA end. The CDR3 contains 16 residues. Germline CDR1 is MDHEN and CDR2 is SYDVKM. The CDR3 loop reads CASRTLSGTGYNEQYF. The DNA of the CDR3 is TGTGCCAGCAGAACCCTTAGCGGGACTGGGTACAATGAGCAGTACTTC.

Note on this clonotype: Just one base apart from a much larger clone, this may be a read error. It is unclear where the CDR3 begins or ends on the DNA, so no DNA is shown, and the CDR3 is as TCRdb lists it. V gene TRBV11-1 combines with J gene TRBJ1-1. Germline V CDR1 and CDR2: SGHAT, FQDESV (reference sequence). A total of 16 residues make up the CDR3, ends included. The CDR3 here is CASSFGAGTNTGELYF.

The V call is TRBV6-2 or TRBV6-3, the J call TRBJ2-1; D is unclear. Germline lookup yields CDR1 MNHEY and CDR2 SVGEGT. The CDR3 covers 11 residues. The V end was cut by 5 bases, the J end by 6 bases, with 5 bases between. The CDR3 bases are TGTGCCAGCAGTGGAATCAATGAGCAGTTCTTC. It translates to CASSGINEQFF.

Here the CDR3 DNA reads TGTGCCAGCAGCCGACTAGCAGGCACCGGGGAGCTGTATTTT. Its protein is CASSRLAGTGELYF. The gene calls are TRBV5-6 and TRBJ2-3; TRBD2 matches at 7 bases. Germline CDR1 reads SGHDT; CDR2 reads YYEEEE. CDR3 length equals 14 residues. Trimming at V came to 4 bases and at J to 14 bases, leaving 16 bases not matched to a gene.

This clonotype was observed many times. The rearrangement uses TRBV7-9 and TRBJ1-1; D call uncertain. Between the trimmed V and J ends, which lost 4 bases and 4 bases, there was a span of 7 bases. Germline V CDR1 and CDR2: SEHNR, FQNEAQ (reference sequence). CDR3 length: 12 amino acids. CDR3 loop: CASSWMGTEAFF. The CDR3 DNA reads TGTGCCAGCAGCTGGATGGGCACTGAAGCTTTCTTT.

This clonotype is deemed medium-sized. The J gene is TRBJ1-4, the V gene TRBV12-3 or TRBV12-4, with 8 bases aligning to TRBD1. Trimming took 5 bases from V and 8 from J; bases not matched to a gene: 13. The CDR3 has 16 amino acids. The DNA for the CDR3 is TGTGCCAGCAGTCCTCGAACTGGACAGGGATCCGAAAAACTGTTTTTT. It is translated as CASSPRTGQGSEKLFF.

V gene TRBV7-3 combines with J gene TRBJ2-2; 8 bases fit TRBD1. CDR3 length: 15 amino acids. The V and J ends lost 0 bases and 8 bases, in that order; junction bases with no gene match: 5. Germline V gives CDR1 SGHTA, CDR2 FQGTGA. DNA for the CDR3: TGTGCCAGCAGCTTAACGGCAGGGGGCAAAGGGGAGCTGTTTTTT. It translates to CASSLTAGGKGELFF. Supplemented by reference TRBV7-3 and TRBJ2-2, the full variable domain reads GAGVSQTPSNKVTEKGKYVELRCDPISGHTALYWYRQSLGQGPEFLIYFQGTGAADDSGLPNDRFFAVRPEGSVSTLKIQRTERGDSAVYLCASSLTAGGKGELFFGEGSRLTVL.

This chain links TRBV7-3 with TRBJ2-1, with 7 bases fitting TRBD1. This CDR3 is 15 amino acids long. Germline CDR1 and CDR2: SGHTA and FQGTGA. The trim removed 2 bases at V and 4 bases at J, leaving 5 bases unmatched. Here the CDR3 DNA reads TGTGCCAGCAGCTTATGGGCAGGGGGTTACAATGAGCAGTTCTTC. It specifies CASSLWAGGYNEQFF.

This clonotype was found many times. The J gene is TRBJ2-1, the V gene TRBV5-1, with 8 nucleotides matching TRBD1. There are 15 residues in the CDR3. The junction had 5 bases not matched to a gene; V was cut back by 0 bases and J by 6 bases. Germline V gene data show CDR1 as SGHRS and CDR2 as YFSETQ. The CDR3 DNA sequence: TGCGCCAGCAGCTTGGAGGGGACAGGAACCAATGAGCAGTTCTTC. Its translation: CASSLEGTGTNEQFF.

The chain employs TRBV12-3 or TRBV12-4 and TRBJ2-4, with TRBD2 as a possible D gene (6 bases). The J call may be wrong; the DNA end is better matched by TRBJ2-7. There are 15 residues in the CDR3. CDR3 region: CASSLTLTRSYEQYF. CDR3 nucleotide sequence: TGTGCCAGCAGTTTAACCCTGACTAGATCCTACGAGCAGTACTTC.

The chain has TRBV7-2 and TRBJ1-1; D not resolved. Germline CDR1 SGHTA, CDR2 FQGNSA. V was shortened by 2 bases and J by 1 base, with 5 bases between the two germline ends. The CDR3 runs to 13 residues. As DNA, the CDR3 is TGTGCCAGCAGCTTATTTGAGAACACTGAAGCTTTCTTT. The encoded protein is CASSLFENTEAFF.

The J gene is TRBJ2-3, the V gene TRBV2; D tentatively reads TRBD1 or TRBD2 (5 bases each). TRBJ2-1 matches the DNA end more closely, so the J call is doubtful. The length of the CDR3 is 13 residues. The germline V gene has CDR1 SNHLY and CDR2 FYNNEI. The CDR3 sequence is CASRRDGPYEQFF. CDR3 DNA: TGTGCCAGCAGGAGGGACGGACCCTACGAGCAGTTCTTC.

By proportion, this clonotype is medium-sized (0.01 to 0.1%). The V and J genes are TRBV5-4 and TRBJ2-1; 11 bases fit TRBD2. The germline CDR1 and CDR2 sequences are SGHNT and YYREEE (reference sequence). Unmatched junction bases numbered 8, after V lost 1 base and J lost 5 bases. There are 17 residues in the CDR3. CDR3 loop: CASSLWASGRFDNEQFF. DNA of the CDR3: TGTGCCAGCAGCTTGTGGGCTAGCGGGAGGTTCGACAATGAGCAGTTCTTC.

This clonotype has at least ten counts. CDR3 in amino acids: CASSLWGGSLTDTQYF. Written as DNA, the CDR3 is TGTGCCAGCAGCTTATGGGGCGGGAGCCTCACAGATACGCAGTATTTT. This sequence joins TRBV7-3 and TRBJ2-3, with TRBD2 matching over 7 bases. The CDR3 consists of 16 residues. V lost 2 bases, J lost 2 bases, and 7 bases stayed unmatched. From germline, CDR1 is SGHTA and CDR2 FQGTGA.

Concerning this clonotype: A much bigger clone sits one base away, suggesting this may be a read error. The chain couples TRBV5-3 to TRBJ2-3; the match to TRBD1 covers 11 bases. TRBV5-3 is recorded as an ORF, its role being uncertain. The V gene end was trimmed by 8 bases and the J gene end by 2 bases; junction bases not matched to a gene: 10. There are 16 residues in the CDR3. CDR3 bases: TGTGCCAGCAGCATGGGGACAGGGGGGCCCACAGATACGCAGTATTTT. Amino acid sequence: CASSMGTGGPTDTQYF.

The rearrangement links TRBV7-4 to TRBJ2-1; tentatively, D is TRBD2 (6 bases). Trimming took off 2 bases at V and 2 bases at J, with 16 bases between the two ends. This CDR3 has 17 residues. Looked up from germline, CDR1 is SGHVT and CDR2 is SQSDAQ. This chain's CDR3 is CASSLKIAGFTYNEQFF. The CDR3 nucleotides are TGTGCCAGCAGCTTAAAAATCGCGGGATTCACCTACAATGAGCAGTTCTTC.

Concerning this clonotype: With a much larger clone just one base away, this may be a read error. The rearrangement links TRBV5-1 to TRBJ2-4; 12 bases are shared with TRBD2. This CDR3 contains 16 residues. V shed 4 bases and J 13 bases; nucleotides not matched to a gene: 15. In germline, CDR1 is SGHRS, CDR2 YFSETQ. The CDR3 DNA reads TGCGCCAGCAGCACGAGACTAGCGGGGGCCATAAATGAGCAGTACTTC. Protein product: CASSTRLAGAINEQYF.

V gene TRBV7-9 combines with J gene TRBJ2-3; no clear D. The CDR3 runs to 11 residues. V gave up 5 bases and J gave up 7 bases, with 7 bases separating them. The germline V gene has CDR1 SEHNR and CDR2 FQNEAQ (reference sequence). The CDR3 protein is CASSRTYTQYF. In DNA, the CDR3 is TGTGCCAGCAGCCGGACCTATACGCAGTATTTT.

Sample share makes this clonotype medium-sized. This chain links TRBV28 with TRBJ2-7; perhaps D is TRBD1 or TRBD2 (5 bases each). V lost 2 bases and J lost 2, with 13 bases in between. The CDR3 is 15 amino acids. Germline CDR1 is MDHEN and CDR2 is SYDVKM. The CDR3 DNA reads TGTGCCAGCAGTTTAGACAGCGGAAAGGCCTACGAGCAGTACTTC. Translation gives CASSLDSGKAYEQYF.

The table lists this clonotype with many counts. The V call is TRBV6-4, the J call TRBJ2-5, with TRBD2 identical over 13 bases. Germline loops: CDR1 MRHNA, CDR2 SNTAGT. Trimming took 7 bases from V and 4 from J; bases not matched to a gene: 6. The CDR3 has 15 residues. The CDR3: CASTPRTSGRETQYF. The CDR3 nucleotides read TGTGCCAGCACCCCACGGACTAGCGGGAGAGAGACCCAGTACTTC.

This clonotype was seen repeatedly, ten times or more. A much larger clone differs by one base, so this may be a read error. The chain carries TRBV5-1 and TRBJ2-4; D is undetermined. The CDR3 sequence is 15 residues long. Trimming removed 0 bases from V and 13 bases from J, with 20 bases in between. Germline-derived CDR1 and CDR2 are SGHRS and YFSETQ. CDR3 region: CASSLVRTTNNEQYF. The DNA of the CDR3 is TGCGCCAGCAGCTTGGTAAGGACCACGAACAATGAGCAGTACTTC.

The rearrangement uses TRBV7-2 and TRBJ2-3; the match to TRBD2 covers 8 bases. The CDR3 length is 14 residues. V was pared by 3 bases and J by 15 bases, with 14 bases of the junction left unmatched. The germline gives CDR1 SGHTA, CDR2 FQGNSA. This CDR3 is CASSFSGDFPGGYF. DNA for the CDR3: TGTGCCAGCAGCTTTAGCGGGGATTTCCCCGGGGGATATTTT.

As to this clonotype: The conserved phenylalanine or tryptophan normally closing the CDR3 is absent here, so this likely arose from a read error. No DNA is shown, since the ends of the CDR3 on it are uncertain; the CDR3 is the one TCRdb lists. V usage is TRBV14 and J usage is TRBJ2-7. In germline, CDR1 is SGHDN, CDR2 FVKESK. Ends included, the CDR3 has 15 residues. The CDR3 protein is CASSQVAAYGYTFGS.

This clonotype was counted only a few times. The chain employs TRBV7-2 and TRBJ2-5, with 12 bases fitting TRBD2. Matching the DNA end better, TRBJ2-7 makes the J call doubtful. CDR1 and CDR2 (germline): SGHTA, FQGNSA. This CDR3 has 15 amino acids. This chain's CDR3 is CASSLAGTSGYEQYF. CDR3 in DNA: TGTGCCAGCAGCTTAGCTGGGACTAGCGGGTACGAGCAGTACTTC.

The V call is TRBV11-2, the J call TRBJ2-1, with TRBD2 as a possible D gene (6 bases). V gave up 0 bases and J gave up 7 bases, with 7 bases separating them. Looked up from germline, CDR1 is SGHAT and CDR2 is FQNNGV. The CDR3 loop spans 13 amino acids. The CDR3 sequence is CASSLELANEQFF. CDR3 in DNA: TGTGCCAGCAGCTTAGAACTAGCAAATGAGCAGTTCTTC.

This chain links TRBV3-1 with TRBJ2-7, with D uncertain. V was pared by 0 bases and J by 6 bases, with 9 bases between. CDR3 length: 13 amino acids. From germline, CDR1 is LGHDT and CDR2 YNNKEL (reference sequence). The CDR3, as DNA: TGTGCCAGCAGCCAAGAGGGGTTTGGCGAGCAGTACTTC. It codes for CASSQEGFGEQYF.

This clonotype is medium-sized within its sample. J is TRBJ2-7 and V is TRBV7-2, with D perhaps matching TRBD2 (5 bases). Trimming cost V 5 bases and J 5 bases, with 10 bases left between them. Germline assignment: CDR1 SGHTA and CDR2 FQGNSA. The CDR3 covers 12 residues. The CDR3: CASSRQRNEQYF. In DNA, the CDR3 is TGTGCCAGCAGCCGTCAGCGGAACGAGCAGTACTTC.